This T cell receptor (beta chain) was documented in a study of blood T cell repertoires in COVID-19. Sequencing was performed with immunoSEQ multiplex PCR; in TCRdb, only in-frame clones are kept and a portion is missing. The data hold 300,000 to 350,000 clones, with approximately 89% observed a single time. The sample taken for sequencing was PBMCs or T cells enriched from blood (not recorded which). The sequence was collected from a man aged 30 to 45 who had recovered from COVID-19.

CDR3 residues: CATSRGRGVGQPQHF. The CDR3 DNA is TGTGCCACCAGCAGAGGTAGGGGCGTAGGTCAGCCCCAGCATTTT. The rearrangement uses TRBV15 and TRBJ1-5; possibly TRBD1 for D (5 bases). Germline CDR1 and CDR2: LNHNV and YYDKDF (reference sequence). The V and J ends lost 1 base and 6 bases respectively, with 13 bases between them. There are 15 residues in the CDR3.